One sample yielded the 18 T cell receptor beta chains listed below, sequenced in a study of TIL therapy for anti-PD-1-resistant metastatic lung cancer. Time point indicated: pre-treatment sample, taken before nivolumab and TIL therapy. The immunoSEQ assay was v3. The repertoire was sequenced with immunoSEQ multiplex PCR; TCRdb's copy has only in-frame clones and lacks some. Altogether about 36,000 clones are present, 70% to 75% being singletons, with the ten largest covering about 5.7%. Source: blood, taken at baseline. Receptors originate from a person between 30 and 79 years old with non-small cell lung cancer.

The J gene is TRBJ2-1, the V gene TRBV29-1; 10 bases match TRBD2. CDR3 length equals 14 residues. Per the germline V gene, CDR1 is SQVTM and CDR2 is ANQGSEA. With V trimmed by 4 bases and J by 8 bases, 8 bases remained unmatched. The CDR3 sequence: CSVAQREGRYEQFF. CDR3 bases: TGCAGCGTTGCCCAGCGGGAGGGCCGGTATGAGCAGTTCTTC.

The rearrangement joins TRBV7-9 to TRBJ1-2; the match to TRBD1 covers 9 bases. The CDR3 consists of 13 residues. Trimming cost V 6 bases and J 8 bases; bases outside gene matches: 7. The germline V gene has CDR1 SEHNR and CDR2 FQNEAQ (reference sequence). CDR3 sequence: CASSRDRGKGYTF. The CDR3 nucleotides read TGTGCCAGCAGTCGCGACAGGGGGAAAGGCTACACCTTC.

The CDR3 region is CASSLVPGVVGNQPQHF. Here the CDR3 DNA reads TGTGCCAGCAGCTTAGTTCCCGGGGTGGTTGGCAATCAGCCCCAGCATTTT. This chain joins TRBV7-2 and TRBJ1-5, with D unclear. Germline V gene lookup returns CDR1 SGHTA and CDR2 FQGNSA. CDR3 length equals 17 residues. Trimming left V 1 base short and J 2 bases short, with 15 bases between.

The J gene is TRBJ2-1, the V gene TRBV7-2, with D perhaps TRBD1 or TRBD2 (5 bases each). Per the germline V gene, CDR1 is SGHTA and CDR2 is FQGNSA. The CDR3 extends over 14 amino acids. V was pared by 7 bases and J by 5 bases, with 15 bases between. The CDR3 protein is CASTFRGEHNEQFF. The CDR3 DNA follows: TGTGCCAGCACCTTTAGAGGGGAACACAATGAGCAGTTCTTC.

This clone has just one count. This chain joins TRBV7-2 and TRBJ2-5; TRBD2 matches at 9 bases. This CDR3 spans 14 amino acids. The germline V gene encodes CDR1 SGHTA and CDR2 FQGNSA. V lost 5 bases, J lost 1 base, and 2 bases stayed unmatched. CDR3 DNA sequence: TGTGCCAGCAGCAGCGGGAGGTCCCAAGAGACCCAGTACTTC. Translating it yields CASSSGRSQETQYF.

The chain uses TRBV19 and TRBJ2-2; D tentatively fits TRBD1 or TRBD2 (5 bases each). V lost 0 bases, J lost 6 bases, and 8 bases lay in between. This CDR3 comprises 14 residues. Germline-derived CDR1 and CDR2 are LNHDA and SQIVND (reference sequence). CDR3 loop: CASSIERGAGELFF. CDR3 DNA: TGTGCCAGTAGTATAGAGAGGGGTGCCGGGGAGCTGTTTTTT.

This clone was observed once. The rearrangement uses TRBV7-8 and TRBJ2-7, with 7 positions matching TRBD1. This CDR3 spans 15 amino acids. The V gene end was trimmed by 6 bases and the J gene end by 6 bases; junction bases not matched to a gene: 14. The germline V gene has CDR1 SGHVS and CDR2 FQNEAQ. CDR3 region: CASRRRGQKNGEQYF. The CDR3 DNA reads TGTGCCAGCAGGCGCAGGGGACAGAAAAATGGCGAGCAGTACTTC.

This clone has a handful of counts. This rearrangement joins TRBV2 to TRBJ1-1; the D is unclear. There are 10 residues in the CDR3. The germline CDR1 and CDR2 sequences are SNHLY and FYNNEI. Trimming removed 6 bases at V and 7 bases at J, with 6 bases between. The DNA for the CDR3 is TGTGCCAGCAGGGGGAGTGAAGCTTTCTTT. Amino acids: CASRGSEAFF.

The rearrangement joins TRBV27 to TRBJ2-1; 9 nucleotides match TRBD2. This CDR3 region has 16 residues. The V and J ends lost 5 bases and 1 base, in that order; junction bases with no gene match: 6. In germline, CDR1 is MNHEY, CDR2 SMNVEV (reference sequence). The CDR3 DNA follows: TGTGCCAGCAGTCCCAGGCGGGAGGGGTCCTACAATGAGCAGTTCTTC. It yields the protein CASSPRREGSYNEQFF.

The genes are TRBV5-1 and TRBJ2-5, with 11 bases identical to TRBD2. CDR3 length: 15 amino acids. Germline lookup yields CDR1 SGHRS and CDR2 YFSETQ. Trimming cost V 4 bases and J 5 bases; bases outside gene matches: 7. The CDR3 DNA is TGCGCCAGCAGCCCGTTAGCGGGGGGGCCGGAGACCCAGTACTTC. It codes for CASSPLAGGPETQYF.

The chain joins TRBV6-5 to TRBJ2-5, with D tentatively TRBD1 (5 bases). The CDR3 spans 14 residues. The V end lost 6 bases, the J end lost 0 bases, and 11 bases lay between the germline ends. Germline CDR1 MNHEY, CDR2 SVGAGI. The CDR3 loop is CASRITGDQETQYF. CDR3 nucleotides: TGTGCCAGCAGGATTACAGGAGACCAAGAGACCCAGTACTTC.

This rearrangement joins TRBV28 to TRBJ1-1, with D perhaps TRBD1 (6 bases). CDR1 and CDR2 (germline): MDHEN, SYDVKM. Trimming removed 6 bases at V and 2 bases at J, with 13 bases between. This CDR3 has 14 residues. CDR3 DNA: TGTGCCAGCAGCAAACAGGGCACTAACACTGAAGCTTTCTTT. Encoded protein: CASSKQGTNTEAFF.

In DNA, the CDR3 is TGTGCCAGCAGAGGGGGAGCGGGGTGGAACACCGGGGAGCTGTTTTTT. This encodes CASRGGAGWNTGELFF. V is TRBV28 and J is TRBJ2-2; maybe TRBD2 (7 bases). The CDR3 runs 16 residues. The V gene lost 6 bases and the J gene lost 1 base, with 15 bases spanning the gap. Germline CDR1 MDHEN, CDR2 SYDVKM.

This clone was counted only a few times. V usage is TRBV28 and J usage is TRBJ1-6; 10 positions match TRBD1. Trimming at V came to 6 bases and at J to 9 bases, leaving 8 bases not matched to a gene. The germline gives CDR1 MDHEN, CDR2 SYDVKM. This CDR3 comprises 15 residues. The CDR3, as DNA: TGTGCCAGCAGCTTCCCCTGGGACAGGGGTTCACCCCTCCACTTT. Its protein is CASSFPWDRGSPLHF. Full variable domain (remainder filled in from reference TRBV28 and TRBJ1-6): DVKVTQSSRYLVKRTGEKVFLECVQDMDHENMFWYRQDPGLGLRLIYFSYDVKMKEKGDIPEGYSVSREKKERFSLILESASTNQTSMYLCASSFPWDRGSPLHFGNGTRLTVT.

The rearrangement uses TRBV6-5 and TRBJ2-3; D not certain. Trimming took off 0 bases at V and 3 bases at J, with 7 bases between the two ends. This CDR3 comprises 14 residues. Germline V gene sequence: CDR1 MNHEY, CDR2 SVGAGI. The CDR3 nucleotides read TGTGCCAGCAGTTACTCGCAACTGACAGATACGCAGTATTTT. It is translated as CASSYSQLTDTQYF.

This clone turned up a few times. This rearrangement joins TRBV27 to TRBJ1-5; maybe TRBD1 (5 bases). The CDR3 is 15 residues long. Per germline, CDR1 MNHEY and CDR2 SMNVEV (reference sequence). Trimming took off 4 bases at V and 1 base at J, with 11 bases between the two ends. The CDR3 region has the DNA TGTGCCAGCAGTTGGGGCGACTCGAGCAATCAGCCCCAGCATTTT. It translates to CASSWGDSSNQPQHF.

The chain carries TRBV9 and TRBJ1-1; 7 bases are shared with TRBD1. The CDR3 contains 15 residues. The V gene's germline CDR1 is SGDLS and CDR2 YYNGEE. The V segment lost 2 bases and the J segment 0 bases; nucleotides outside the gene matches: 4. The CDR3 DNA reads as TGTGCCAGCAGCGTCAGCGGGACAGTGAACACTGAAGCTTTCTTT. Translation gives CASSVSGTVNTEAFF.

This sequence joins TRBV5-6 and TRBJ2-4; possibly TRBD2 for D (6 bases). CDR1 and CDR2 (germline): SGHDT, YYEEEE. This CDR3 comprises 16 residues. V was clipped by 6 bases and J by 0 bases, with 16 bases between them. The CDR3 protein is CASTPRERIAKNIQYF. CDR3 sequence (DNA): TGTGCCAGCACCCCCCGGGAGAGGATAGCCAAAAACATTCAGTACTTC.